A selection of T cell receptor beta chains follows, all from one sample in a study of blood T cell repertoires in COVID-19. Some clones are missing from TCRdb's copy, which holds only in-frame ones; the method was immunoSEQ multiplex PCR. The repertoire holds roughly 24,000 clones, with about 90% as singletons. The sample taken for sequencing was peripheral blood. These receptors were collected from a man aged 70-80 years in a cohort sampled during active COVID-19. Each CDR3 is given with its conserved first and last residue. The order of the fields is J gene, D gene, V gene, clone size, CDR3 DNA, CDR3 protein. D genes are given only for firm matches. Rows may omit the clone size; those that give it use once, few, many or a size class.

TRBJ1-5	TRBD1	TRBV7-4	.	TGTGCCAGCAGCTCCTCCGGGACAGGGGTAGAACAGCCCCAGCATTTT	CASSSSGTGVEQPQHF
TRBJ2-1	TRBD2	TRBV2	.	TGTGCCAGCAGAAGACTAGCGGGAGGGGATGCCTACAATGAGCAGTTCTTC	CASRRLAGGDAYNEQFF
TRBJ1-1	.	TRBV7-2	.	TGTGCCAGCAGCGCAGGGACTTACACTGAAGCTTTCTTT	CASSAGTYTEAFF
TRBJ1-1	.	TRBV7-2	.	TGTGCCAGCAGCTTACAGGGCCTGAGACTGAACACTGAAGCTTTCTTT	CASSLQGLRLNTEAFF
TRBJ1-1	.	TRBV7-3	.	TGTGCCAGCAGAACAACAGGGCTCATGAACACTGAAGCTTTCTTT	CASRTTGLMNTEAFF
TRBJ1-1	.	TRBV7-8	.	TGTGCCAGCAGCTTTCGCAGGGTTGACACTGAAGCTTTCTTT	CASSFRRVDTEAFF
TRBJ2-1	TRBD2	TRBV7-9	.	TGTGCCAGCGGGATAGCGGGCTACAATGAGCAGTTCTTC	CASGIAGYNEQFF
TRBJ1-2	TRBD1	TRBV7-2	.	TGTGCCAGCAGCCGGGACAGGGGCGATTATGGCTACACCTTC	CASSRDRGDYGYTF
TRBJ2-7	TRBD1	TRBV7-8	.	TGTGCCAGCAGCTGGATTCGGACAGGCTACGAGCAGTACTTC	CASSWIRTGYEQYF
TRBJ1-6	TRBD1	TRBV25-1	.	TGTGCCAGCAGTCCGGGACAGGGGCGCCATTCACCCCTCCACTTT	CASSPGQGRHSPLHF
TRBJ2-3	TRBD2	TRBV10-3	.	TGTGCCATCAGTGAGGGGACTAGCGGAGATACGCAGTATTTT	CAISEGTSGDTQYF
TRBJ1-5	TRBD1	TRBV7-2	.	TGTGCCAGCAGCTCTGACAGGGGGCAAGGACAGCCCCAGCATTTT	CASSSDRGQGQPQHF
TRBJ2-3	.	TRBV28	.	TGTGCCAGCAGTCCCCTCCGAGCGACTAGAGCAGATACGCAGTATTTT	CASSPLRATRADTQYF
TRBJ2-1	.	TRBV4-1	.	TGCGCCAGCAGCCAAGACCACGCCCCTCCTAGCAAAGATGAGCAGTTCTTC	CASSQDHAPPSKDEQFF
TRBJ2-6	.	TRBV6-6	few	TGTGCCAGCAGTCCCGACAGGTTCCGCTCTGGGGCCAACGTCCTGACTTTC	CASSPDRFRSGANVLTF
TRBJ2-7	TRBD1	TRBV27	.	TGTGCCAGCAGTTCCGCCGGGACAGGGACCCACGAGCAGTACTTC	CASSSAGTGTHEQYF
TRBJ2-7	.	TRBV11-1	.	TGTGCCAGCAGCTTAGGTGGAGGGATCGAGCAGTACTTC	CASSLGGGIEQYF
TRBJ1-1	.	TRBV19	.	TGTGCCAGTAGTATAGTTGCAGGAAACACTGAAGCTTTCTTT	CASSIVAGNTEAFF
TRBJ2-5	TRBD2	TRBV11-2	.	TGTGCCAGCAGCGGACCCGTACTAGCGGGAGGATCAGAAGAGACCCAGTACTTC	CASSGPVLAGGSEETQYF
TRBJ2-2	.	TRBV6-5	.	TGTGCCAGCATGAAACAGCACTTAACCGGGGAGCTGTTTTTT	CASMKQHLTGELFF
TRBJ1-5	.	TRBV6-2/TRBV6-3	.	TGTGCCAGCAGTTACTCGACCAGGGCTGGCAATCAGCCCCAGCATTTT	CASSYSTRAGNQPQHF
TRBJ1-1	.	TRBV2	.	TGTGCCAGCAATCCCCCGGACTCCAACACTGAAGCTTTCTTT	CASNPPDSNTEAFF
TRBJ1-5	TRBD1	TRBV2	.	TGTGCCAGCAGACCGACAGGGCATAGCAATCAGCCCCAGCATTTT	CASRPTGHSNQPQHF
TRBJ2-7	.	TRBV2	.	TGTGCCAGCAGTGCCGCTAGCGTCTCCTACGAGCAGTACTTC	CASSAASVSYEQYF
TRBJ2-3	.	TRBV7-2	few	TGTGCCAGCATCAATAGGGGGGGGCCCACAGATACGCAGTATTTT	CASINRGGPTDTQYF
TRBJ2-5	.	TRBV28	once	TGTGCCAGCAGTTCCCCCCAGGGTCCAGAGACCCAGTACTTC	CASSSPQGPETQYF
TRBJ2-1	TRBD2	TRBV13	.	TGTGCCAGCAGCAGGCGGGAGGGTTTTGAGCAGTTCTTC	CASSRREGFEQFF
TRBJ2-7	.	TRBV28	.	TGTGCCAGCAGCAAACGAGAACAGTACTTC	CASSKREQYF
TRBJ2-7	TRBD2	TRBV5-6	.	TGTGCCAGCAGCCGTTCGACTAGCGGCCCCTACGAGCAGTACTTC	CASSRSTSGPYEQYF
TRBJ2-7	TRBD2	TRBV4-3	.	TGCGCCAGCAGCCAAGGGACTAGCGGCGTCTACGAGCAGTACTTC	CASSQGTSGVYEQYF
TRBJ2-2	.	TRBV5-6	.	TGTGCCAGCAGCTTGGCCGGGACAACCGGGGAGCTGTTTTTT	CASSLAGTTGELFF
TRBJ2-5	.	TRBV5-1	.	TGCGCCAGCAGCTCGTGGGGTAGCGGCAACCAAGAGACCCAGTACTTC	CASSSWGSGNQETQYF
TRBJ2-7	TRBD2	TRBV10-3	.	TGTGCCATCAGTGCGACTAGCGGAACCTACGAGCAGTACTTC	CAISATSGTYEQYF
TRBJ1-4	.	TRBV7-2	once	TGTGCCAGCAGCCTCAAGAACGGTGCAACTAATGAAAAACTGTTTTTT	CASSLKNGATNEKLFF
TRBJ2-3	.	TRBV11-2	.	TGTGCCAGCAGCTTAGCAGGGACAGATACGCAGTATTTT	CASSLAGTDTQYF
TRBJ2-1	TRBD2	TRBV7-3	.	TGTGCCAGCAGCTCCCGGGTGGCGGGAGGTCATTTTGAGCAGTTCTTC	CASSSRVAGGHFEQFF
TRBJ2-7	TRBD1	TRBV5-1	.	TGCGCCAGCGCTTGTCCAGAGACAGGGTGCTACGAGCAGTACTTC	CASACPETGCYEQYF
TRBJ2-2	.	TRBV19	.	TGTGCCAGTAACGACGGGACAACGAACACCGGGGAGCTGTTTTTT	CASNDGTTNTGELFF
TRBJ2-7	.	TRBV6-5	once	TGTGCCAGCAGTTACGTACCTGGGGGGACCTACGAGCAGTACTTC	CASSYVPGGTYEQYF
TRBJ2-7	.	TRBV28	.	TGTGCCAGCAGTTTAACGGGTTCTAAGCAGTACTTC	CASSLTGSKQYF
TRBJ1-6	.	TRBV28	.	TGTGCCAGCAGTTCGGACAGTCGGATTTCACCCCTCCACTTT	CASSSDSRISPLHF
TRBJ1-1	.	TRBV18	.	TGTGCCAGCTCCCCCAGGGACACAAGGAGCACTGAAGCTTTCTTT	CASSPRDTRSTEAFF
TRBJ2-2	.	TRBV28	.	TGTGCCAGCATTCGACCCCCGCGGACCGGGGAGCTGTTTTTT	CASIRPPRTGELFF
TRBJ1-2	TRBD1	TRBV11-2	.	TGTGCCAGCAGACAGGGGACGCATGGCTACACCTTC	CASRQGTHGYTF
TRBJ1-6	.	TRBV30	.	TGTGCCTGGAGTACAACTTTTGAGGGCAGGTGGGGTTCACCCCTCCACTTT	CAWSTTFEGRWGSPLHF
TRBJ2-1	TRBD2	TRBV9	once	TGTGCCAGCAGCACTACTAGCGGATCCTACAATGAGCAGTTCTTC	CASSTTSGSYNEQFF
TRBJ2-3	TRBD2	TRBV2	once	TGTGCCAGCAGTGAAGAGCGGGAGATCTCAGATACGCAGTATTTT	CASSEEREISDTQYF
TRBJ2-1	TRBD2	TRBV4-1	once	TGCGCCAGCAGCCAAGCACTAGCGGGGAGCTACAATGAGCAGTTCTTC	CASSQALAGSYNEQFF
TRBJ1-2	.	TRBV5-1	.	TGCGCCAGCAGCTTGTTAAGCGGAGCCGAAGGTGGCTACACCTTC	CASSLLSGAEGGYTF
TRBJ2-5	TRBD2	TRBV2	.	TGTGCCAGCAGTGACGCTAGCGGGAGTCTGATAGAGACCCAGTACTTC	CASSDASGSLIETQYF
TRBJ2-2	TRBD2	TRBV19	once	TGTGCCAGTAGTTTCGCTAGCGGGATGAACACCGGGGAGCTGTTTTTT	CASSFASGMNTGELFF
TRBJ2-1	.	TRBV28	.	TGTGCCAGCAGTTTAGGTGAGGGGAGGTATTACAATGAGCAGTTCTTC	CASSLGEGRYYNEQFF
TRBJ2-7	TRBD2	TRBV5-1	.	TGCGCCAGCAGCTTGGAAAGCGGGAGGTCCCACGAGCAGTACTTC	CASSLESGRSHEQYF
TRBJ2-1	TRBD2	TRBV4-2	.	TGTGCCAGCAGCCAGGGACTAGCGGGACAAGGTGAGCAGTTCTTC	CASSQGLAGQGEQFF
TRBJ2-7	.	TRBV27	.	TGTGCCAGCAGATCTACCGTTCTCCGCTACGAGCAGTACTTC	CASRSTVLRYEQYF